The entry that follows covers one T cell receptor (beta chain) sequence. Some clones are missing from TCRdb's copy, which holds only in-frame ones; the method was immunoSEQ multiplex PCR. The top ten hold approximately 1.5% of the sample, which has about 1 million clones, around 75% seen once. The CDR3 is made up of 15 amino acids. The germline CDR1 and CDR2 sequences are SGHDN and FVKESK. V was clipped by 4 bases and J by 0 bases, with 12 bases between them. The sample is drawn from a study of shared clonotypes between healthy human individuals. V gene TRBV14 combines with J gene TRBJ2-5, with D unclear. The sample comprised memory CD4+ T cells sorted from blood. Subset denoted: CD45RA-negative fraction. The TCR sequence derives from a man aged 18 to 29 in good health. CDR3 sequence reads: CASSRALGNQETQYF. The CDR3 DNA reads as TGTGCCAGCAGCCGCGCTCTGGGGAACCAAGAGACCCAGTACTTC.